This T cell receptor beta chain comes out of a study of cytomegalovirus exposure and HLA in healthy donors. The CDR3 is 15 amino acids. CDR1 and CDR2 from the germline V gene are SGDLS and YYNGEE. About this clone: The junction departs from the called germline gene at one end, perhaps through a read error.

The PCR had 60 Vbeta and 13 Jbeta primers. Clones were sequenced by immunoSEQ multiplex PCR, and TCRdb holds only the in-frame ones, with some missing. The sample yields about 120,000 clones, around 77% seen once. This receptor was obtained from a man aged 18 to 29 in good health and CMV-seropositive. This chain joins TRBV9 and TRBJ2-1; the D gene is possibly TRBD2 (6 bases). What was sequenced was PBMCs. CDR3 sequence: CASSVGGTSYHEQFF. The CDR3 nucleotides are TGTGCCAGCAGCGTAGGGGGAACTAGCTACCATGAGCAGTTCTTC.